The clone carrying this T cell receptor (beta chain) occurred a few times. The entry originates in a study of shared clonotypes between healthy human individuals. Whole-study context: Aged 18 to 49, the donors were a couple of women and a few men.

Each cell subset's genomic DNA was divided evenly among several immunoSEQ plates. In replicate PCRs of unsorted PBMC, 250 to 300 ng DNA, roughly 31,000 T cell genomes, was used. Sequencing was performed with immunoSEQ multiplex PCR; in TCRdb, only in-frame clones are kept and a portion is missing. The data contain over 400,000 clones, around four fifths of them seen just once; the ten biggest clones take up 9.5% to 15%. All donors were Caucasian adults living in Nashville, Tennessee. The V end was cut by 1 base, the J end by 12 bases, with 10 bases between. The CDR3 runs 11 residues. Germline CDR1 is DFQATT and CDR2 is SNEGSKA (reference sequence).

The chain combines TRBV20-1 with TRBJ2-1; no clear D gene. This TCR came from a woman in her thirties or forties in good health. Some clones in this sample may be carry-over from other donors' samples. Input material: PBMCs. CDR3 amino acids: CSARVSYGQFF. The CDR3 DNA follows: TGCAGTGCTAGAGTGAGTTATGGGCAGTTCTTC.